Listed below are T cell receptor beta chains from one sample, sequenced in a study of cytomegalovirus exposure and HLA in healthy donors. Sequencing used immunoSEQ multiplex PCR; TCRdb keeps in-frame clones, though not all of them. The sample lists over 100,000 clones; roughly 70% were seen once. The sequencing sample was made of PBMCs. The source is a woman between 40 and 55 years old in good health and CMV-seropositive. Each CDR3 is given with its conserved first and last residue. A D gene is named only where the DNA matches it firmly. A row's size may be missing; if present it is once, few, many or a size class.

CASGSPQGAGGNTIYF | TGTGCCAGCGGCTCCCCACAGGGGGCAGGTGGAAACACCATATATTTT | NA | TRBV28 | TRBD1 | TRBJ1-3
CASSPFHNEQFF | TGTGCCAGCAGCCCCTTTCACAATGAGCAGTTCTTC | NA | TRBV7-2 | NA | TRBJ2-1
CASSFVGLAGGSYNEQFF | TGTGCCAGCAGTTTTGTGGGACTAGCGGGAGGCTCCTACAATGAGCAGTTCTTC | NA | TRBV28 | TRBD2 | TRBJ2-1
CASSVGTEGPQHF | TGTGCCAGCAGCGTCGGGACAGAGGGGCCCCAGCATTTT | NA | TRBV9 | TRBD1 | TRBJ1-5
CASSLLQGNYGYTF | TGTGCCAGCAGTTTACTACAGGGGAATTATGGCTACACCTTC | NA | TRBV28 | TRBD1 | TRBJ1-2
CASSFLSGRAFYEQYF | TGTGCCAGCAGTTTTCTGAGCGGGAGGGCCTTCTACGAGCAGTACTTC | NA | TRBV27 | TRBD2 | TRBJ2-7
CASSQVAGQETQYF | TGCGCCAGCAGCCAAGTGGCAGGGCAGGAGACCCAGTACTTC | NA | TRBV4-1 | NA | TRBJ2-5
CASSALGASYNEQFF | TGTGCCAGCTCCGCGTTGGGAGCCTCCTACAATGAGCAGTTCTTC | once | TRBV18 | NA | TRBJ2-1
CASSQVSGPRAGEQFF | TGCGCCAGCAGCCAAGTGAGCGGGCCCAGGGCCGGTGAGCAGTTCTTC | NA | TRBV4-3 | NA | TRBJ2-1
CASSPQGGNEQFF | TGTGCCAGCAGCCCCCAAGGAGGGAATGAGCAGTTCTTC | once | TRBV13 | NA | TRBJ2-1
CASSQERRQLNTEAFF | TGCGCCAGCAGCCAAGAACGGCGACAGTTGAACACTGAAGCTTTCTTT | once | TRBV4-1 | NA | TRBJ1-1
CASSQQTGSGSPLHF | TGCGCCAGCAGCCAACAGACAGGGAGCGGTTCACCCCTCCACTTT | NA | TRBV4-3 | TRBD1 | TRBJ1-6
CASSSRQGNTEAFF | TGTGCCAGCAGCTCGCGACAGGGGAACACTGAAGCTTTCTTT | few | TRBV11-2 | TRBD1 | TRBJ1-1
CASSSTSGVQETQYF | TGTGCCAGCAGTTCGACTAGCGGGGTCCAAGAGACCCAGTACTTC | NA | TRBV2 | TRBD2 | TRBJ2-5
CASSLLITNTGELFF | TGCGCCAGCAGCCTACTTATAACGAACACCGGGGAGCTGTTTTTT | NA | TRBV5-1 | NA | TRBJ2-2
CASSPGTGNGYTF | TGTGCCAGCTCACCCGGGACAGGGAATGGCTACACCTTC | few | TRBV18 | TRBD1 | TRBJ1-2
CASSVGGRGADEQFF | TGTGCCAGCAGCGTAGGTGGGCGGGGGGCCGATGAGCAGTTCTTC | NA | TRBV9 | TRBD2 | TRBJ2-1
CASSQVDREDSPLHF | TGCGCCAGCAGCCAAGTTGACCGGGAGGATTCACCCCTCCACTTT | NA | TRBV4-3 | NA | TRBJ1-6
CASSITGQGSYEQYF | TGTGCCAGCAGTATCACGGGACAGGGGAGCTACGAGCAGTACTTC | NA | TRBV28 | TRBD1 | TRBJ2-7
CASSDSATGELFF | TGTGCCAGCAGTGACTCGGCCACCGGGGAGCTGTTTTTT | NA | TRBV6-4 | NA | TRBJ2-2
CASRTTTDTQYF | TGTGCCAGTCGTACTACCACAGATACGCAGTATTTT | NA | TRBV19 | NA | TRBJ2-3
CASSLVRQLIHEQYF | TGTGCCAGCAGCTTAGTAAGACAGCTAATCCACGAGCAGTACTTC | NA | TRBV7-2 | NA | TRBJ2-7
CASSLAIAVETQYF | TGTGCCAGCAGCTTGGCCATAGCTGTGGAGACCCAGTACTTC | NA | TRBV5-4 | NA | TRBJ2-5
CAISESDTGNSPLHF | TGTGCCATCAGTGAGTCCGACACCGGCAATTCACCCCTCCACTTT | few | TRBV10-3 | NA | TRBJ1-6
CASSGGKTSGVYEQYF | TGTGCCAGCAGCGGGGGTAAGACTAGCGGGGTTTACGAGCAGTACTTC | NA | TRBV27 | TRBD2 | TRBJ2-7
CASSGNTVDYEQYF | TGTGCCAGCAGCGGCAATACAGTTGACTACGAGCAGTACTTC | NA | TRBV7-9 | NA | TRBJ2-7
CASSLSAGFINYGYTF | TGTGCCAGCAGCCTTTCGGCAGGGTTCATAAACTATGGCTACACCTTC | NA | TRBV7-9 | NA | TRBJ1-2
CSGDRGQPPF | TGCAGTGGGGACAGGGGACAACCACCCTTC | NA | TRBV20-1 | TRBD1 | TRBJ1-2
CASSYRQGPLISGELFF | TGTGCCAGCAGCTATCGACAGGGGCCGCTTATTTCCGGGGAGCTGTTTTTT | NA | TRBV7-2 | TRBD1 | TRBJ2-2
CASSPDRGVNEQFF | TGTGCCAGCAGTCCTGACAGGGGGGTCAATGAGCAGTTCTTC | NA | TRBV6-5 | TRBD1 | TRBJ2-1
CASRTGAGANVLTF | TGTGCCAGCAGGACAGGGGCGGGCGCCAACGTCCTGACTTTC | NA | TRBV7-3 | TRBD1 | TRBJ2-6
CASSQEGTSGVYNEQFF | TGCGCCAGCAGCCAAGAAGGGACTAGCGGAGTCTACAATGAGCAGTTCTTC | NA | TRBV4-3 | TRBD2 | TRBJ2-1
CASSPGGGTASTRQQFF | TGTGCCAGCAGCCCCGGGGGGGGAACAGCTTCCACGAGGCAGCAGTTCTTC | NA | TRBV7-3 | TRBD2 | TRBJ2-1
CASSLLSVPGQNNEQFF | TGTGCCAGCAGCTTACTTTCGGTACCTGGACAGAACAATGAGCAGTTCTTC | NA | TRBV7-3 | NA | TRBJ2-1
CASRTGTGGTGVF | TGTGCCAGCAGAACCGGGACAGGGGGGACCGGGGTCTTT | NA | TRBV28 | TRBD1 | TRBJ1-1
CASSYQSGAPGYTF | TGTGCCAGCAGTTACCAATCAGGGGCCCCTGGCTACACCTTC | NA | TRBV6-6 | NA | TRBJ1-2
CASSLGKWDTLMNTEAFF | TGTGCCAGCAGTCTCGGAAAGTGGGACACCCTCATGAACACTGAAGCTTTCTTT | NA | TRBV28 | NA | TRBJ1-1
CATSTPGQARYYEQYF | TGTGCCACCAGCACTCCGGGACAGGCGAGGTACTACGAGCAGTACTTC | NA | TRBV15 | TRBD1 | TRBJ2-7
CASKEDSGLPGELFF | TGTGCCAGCAAAGAAGACTCAGGGTTACCCGGGGAGCTGTTTTTT | few | TRBV6-4 | NA | TRBJ2-2
CASSHLQGYEQYF | TGTGCCAGCAGCCATCTTCAGGGGTACGAGCAGTACTTC | NA | TRBV7-2 | NA | TRBJ2-7
CASSTPGLAGPQYF | TGTGCCAGCAGCACTCCGGGACTAGCGGGACCCCAGTACTTC | NA | TRBV11-1 | TRBD2 | TRBJ2-7
CASSLGDNGKLFF | TGTGCCAGCAGCTTGGGGGACAATGGAAAACTGTTTTTT | NA | TRBV5-6 | NA | TRBJ1-4
CASSVHGPGGREQFF | TGTGCCAGCAGCGTCCACGGGCCCGGCGGGAGAGAGCAGTTCTTC | few | TRBV5-4 | TRBD2 | TRBJ2-1
CASSPGFWSGTGATEAFF | TGTGCCAGCTCACCTGGATTCTGGTCCGGGACAGGGGCTACCGAAGCTTTCTTT | NA | TRBV18 | TRBD1 | TRBJ1-1
CASSSVGGGNTEAFF | TGTGCCAGCAGCTCCGTGGGCGGGGGGAACACTGAAGCTTTCTTT | NA | TRBV7-2 | NA | TRBJ1-1
CASSFGAGQGADTIYF | TGCGCCAGCAGCTTTGGCGCGGGACAGGGGGCGGACACCATATATTTT | NA | TRBV5-1 | TRBD1 | TRBJ1-3
CASSQGQGSNQPQHF | TGTGCCAGCAGTCAAGGACAGGGGTCCAACCAGCCCCAGCATTTT | NA | TRBV25-1 | TRBD1 | TRBJ1-5
CASSQIPGTEAFF | TGTGCCAGCAGCCAAATTCCGGGCACTGAAGCTTTCTTT | NA | TRBV9 | NA | TRBJ1-1
CASSSPQGGGNQPQHF | TGTGCCAGCAGTTCGCCTCAGGGGGGCGGCAATCAGCCCCAGCATTTT | few | TRBV28 | TRBD1 | TRBJ1-5
CASSLSGRGISTDTQYF | TGTGCCAGCAGTTTATCCGGGCGGGGTATTAGCACAGATACGCAGTATTTT | NA | TRBV28 | NA | TRBJ2-3
CASSYGQIAKNIQYF | TGTGCCAGCAGTTACGGCCAGATAGCCAAAAACATTCAGTACTTC | NA | TRBV6-6 | NA | TRBJ2-4
CASSQRGLVDTQYF | TGTGCCAGCAGCCAGAGGGGGCTGGTCGATACGCAGTATTTT | NA | TRBV16 | TRBD1 | TRBJ2-3
CASSQERGNYGYTF | TGCGCCAGCAGCCAAGAGCGGGGAAACTATGGCTACACCTTC | once | TRBV4-3 | NA | TRBJ1-2
CASSPSTSGGYNEQFF | TGTGCCAGCAGCCCTTCGACTAGCGGGGGTTACAATGAGCAGTTCTTC | NA | TRBV4-1 | TRBD2 | TRBJ2-1
CASLGFGYTF | TGTGCCAGCCTAGGTTTCGGCTACACCTTC | NA | TRBV6-1 | NA | TRBJ1-2